These 27 T cell receptor beta chains came from one sample sequenced in a study of technical replicates of blood from a few donors. Sequencing used immunoSEQ multiplex PCR; TCRdb keeps in-frame clones, though not all of them. The table has approximately 90,000 clones, approximately 95% seen once. Sequenced sample: T cells isolated from PBMCs. These receptor sequences come from a human donor in good health.

The chain recombines TRBV29-1 with TRBJ1-2, with TRBD1 matching over 11 bases. J gave up 4 bases and V 1 base, and 14 bases lay outside the gene matches. The CDR3 spans 18 residues. Germline assignment: CDR1 SQVTM and CDR2 ANQGSEA. CDR3 amino acids: CSVEVAGQGVGLGYGYTF. In DNA form, the CDR3 reads TGCAGCGTTGAAGTCGCGGGACAGGGGGTCGGTTTGGGCTATGGCTACACCTTC.

J is TRBJ2-3 and V is TRBV11-2; D is undetermined. The germline CDR1 and CDR2 sequences are SGHAT and FQNNGV. The CDR3 consists of 12 residues. The V end lost 2 bases, the J end lost 11 bases, and 11 bases lay between the germline ends. The CDR3 DNA follows: TGTGCCAGCAGCTTACCCGATGAGCAGCAGTATTTT. Amino acid sequence: CASSLPDEQQYF.

This clone was counted only a few times. The chain uses TRBV4-2 and TRBJ1-1; D is unresolved. V lost 0 bases and J lost 6, with 11 bases in between. This CDR3 comprises 14 residues. CDR1 LGHNA and CDR2 YNFKEQ come from the germline V gene. The DNA of the CDR3 is TGTGCCAGCAGCCAAGACGGAGGGTCCGCTGAAGCTTTCTTT. Translating gives CASSQDGGSAEAFF.

The rearrangement uses TRBV7-6 and TRBJ2-5; D is possibly TRBD1 (5 bases). The length of the CDR3 is 15 residues. The V and J ends lost 1 base and 4 bases respectively, with 13 bases between them. CDR1 SGHVS and CDR2 FNYEAQ come from the germline V gene. Here the CDR3 reads CASSLEDPGRETQYF. The CDR3 DNA reads TGTGCCAGCAGCTTAGAGGATCCAGGGCGAGAGACCCAGTACTTC.

The rearrangement links TRBV25-1 to TRBJ1-2; tentatively, D is TRBD1 (5 bases). Trimming pared 1 base from V and 8 bases from J, leaving 11 bases between. Looked up from germline, CDR1 is MGHDK and CDR2 is SYGVNS. The CDR3 runs 13 residues. The chain's CDR3 is CASSEFSGFGYTF. The DNA of the CDR3 is TGTGCCAGCAGTGAATTTTCAGGGTTCGGCTACACCTTC.

The chain is built from TRBV6-1 and TRBJ1-1; D possibly corresponds to TRBD1 (5 bases). CDR3 length: 13 residues. V lost 1 base, J lost 7 bases, and 10 bases lay in between. The germline V gene encodes CDR1 MNHNS and CDR2 SASEGT. CDR3 protein: CASSEDRYGEAFF. CDR3 in DNA: TGTGCCAGCAGTGAAGACAGGTATGGTGAAGCTTTCTTT.

V is TRBV30 and J is TRBJ2-7, with 8 bases matching TRBD1. The CDR3 extends over 14 amino acids. V was clipped by 2 bases and J by 5 bases; unmatched bases: 8. Germline V CDR1 and CDR2: GTSNPN, SVGIG (reference sequence). CDR3 coding DNA: TGTGCCTGGAGTCCGAGACAGGGGTCGAACGAGCAGTACTTC. Its protein is CAWSPRQGSNEQYF. Variable domain in full (rest from reference TRBV30 and TRBJ2-7): SQTIHQWPATLVQPVGSPLSLECTVEGTSNPNLYWYRQAAGRGLQLLFYSVGIGQISSEVPQNLSASRPQDRQFILSSKKLLLSDSGFYLCAWSPRQGSNEQYFGPGTRLTVT.

V is TRBV11-2 and J is TRBJ2-7; tentatively, D is TRBD1 (5 bases). V lost 0 bases, J lost 3 bases, and 15 bases lay in between. The CDR3 extends over 16 amino acids. Per the germline V gene, CDR1 is SGHAT and CDR2 is FQNNGV. The CDR3 bases are TGTGCCAGCAGCTTAGAGCTTTCCAGGGAATTCTACGAGCAGTACTTC. Its translation: CASSLELSREFYEQYF.

The chain employs TRBV7-2 and TRBJ1-1; 9 bases are shared with TRBD1. CDR3 length: 14 residues. Germline lookup yields CDR1 SGHTA and CDR2 FQGNSA. V shed 4 bases, J shed 6 bases, and the junction held 6 bases outside the gene matches. The CDR3 sequence is CASSSGTGPSEAFF. CDR3 nucleotide sequence: TGTGCCAGCAGCTCCGGGACAGGGCCGTCTGAAGCTTTCTTT.

The chain employs TRBV12-1 and TRBJ2-1; TRBD2 reflects the table's D call only, with no check against the DNA. TRBV12-1 constitutes a pseudogene. The CDR3 consists of 14 residues. The CDR3 loop is CASTPWREGNEQFF. DNA of the CDR3: TGTGCCAGCACCCCTTGGCGGGAGGGCAATGAGCAGTTCTTC.

The chain combines TRBV2 with TRBJ1-5; no reliable D call. V gave up 7 bases and J gave up 8 bases, with 12 bases separating them. In germline, CDR1 is SNHLY, CDR2 FYNNEI. CDR3 length equals 12 residues. In DNA form, the CDR3 reads TGTGCCAGCAAAGCTTCAGCGGAGCCCCAGCATTTT. Residues: CASKASAEPQHF.

V gene TRBV5-4 combines with J gene TRBJ2-7, with 7 bases identical to TRBD2. Germline lookup yields CDR1 SGHNT and CDR2 YYREEE (reference sequence). Unmatched junction bases numbered 15, after V lost 7 bases and J lost 2 bases. This CDR3 has 16 amino acids. The CDR3 loop reads CASGEAIRGSAYEQYF. CDR3 in DNA: TGTGCCAGCGGAGAGGCTATCCGCGGGAGCGCCTACGAGCAGTACTTC.

This chain links TRBV6-6 with TRBJ2-3, with D unclear. The CDR3 runs 12 residues. In germline, CDR1 is MNHNY, CDR2 SVGAGI (reference sequence). Trimming shortened V by 6 bases and J by 0 bases, and 4 bases separated the two germline ends. The CDR3 spells CASRGSTDTQYF. As DNA, the CDR3 is TGTGCCAGCAGGGGCAGCACAGATACGCAGTATTTT.

DNA for the CDR3: TGCGCCAGCAGCAAGACTAGGGTATCCTACAATGAGCAGTTCTTC. It yields the protein CASSKTRVSYNEQFF. J is TRBJ2-1 and V is TRBV10-1; D may be TRBD2 (6 bases). The germline CDR1 and CDR2 sequences are WNHNN and SYGVQD (reference sequence). Trimming pared 6 bases from V and 1 base from J, leaving 13 bases between. CDR3 length: 15 residues.

The chain has TRBV27 and TRBJ2-7; 7 bases agree with TRBD2. The CDR3 extends over 16 amino acids. Trimming removed 7 bases from V and 4 bases from J; junction bases left unmatched: 16. Germline CDR1 is MNHEY and CDR2 is SMNVEV (reference sequence). CDR3 bases: TGTGCCAGCACCCTTAAGGGAGGCGGGAGTCGGTACGAGCAGTACTTC. Translation: CASTLKGGGSRYEQYF.

This clone was observed a single time. The chain is built from TRBV28 and TRBJ1-2; D may be TRBD1 (5 bases). Germline V gene lookup returns CDR1 MDHEN and CDR2 SYDVKM. The CDR3 length is 14 residues. Trimming took off 6 bases at V and 2 bases at J, with 13 bases between the two ends. CDR3 protein: CASRILGLNYGYTF. The CDR3 nucleotides read TGTGCCAGCAGGATCCTGGGACTGAACTATGGCTACACCTTC.

This clone has only one observation. The V gene is TRBV4-1, the J gene TRBJ2-3, with 10 bases that match TRBD2. With V trimmed by 2 bases and J by 5 bases, 1 base remained unmatched. The CDR3 is 14 amino acids. Germline V CDR1 and CDR2: MGHRA, YSYEKL. This chain's CDR3 is CASSQSGREDTQYF. In nucleotides, the CDR3 is TGCGCCAGCAGCCAAAGCGGGAGGGAAGATACGCAGTATTTT.

This chain joins TRBV2 and TRBJ1-2, with a possible D match to TRBD1 (6 bases). Trimming removed 4 bases at V and 4 bases at J, with 16 bases between. CDR1 SNHLY and CDR2 FYNNEI come from the germline V gene. The CDR3 sequence is 15 residues long. DNA of the CDR3: TGTGCCAGCAGTGGATTACAGGGCCGGAGCTATGGCTACACCTTC. Its translation: CASSGLQGRSYGYTF.

The rearrangement joins TRBV11-2 to TRBJ1-1, with D tentatively TRBD1 (5 bases). Germline V gene lookup returns CDR1 SGHAT and CDR2 FQNNGV. The CDR3 runs 14 residues. V was trimmed by 4 bases and J by 1 base, leaving 10 bases between them. CDR3 region: CASSWGSSNTEAFF. Written as DNA, the CDR3 is TGTGCCAGCAGCTGGGGCTCATCGAACACTGAAGCTTTCTTT.

The V and J genes are TRBV30 and TRBJ2-2; possible D gene TRBD1, 6 bases. There are 15 residues in the CDR3. V lost 1 base to trimming and J lost 2 bases, with 11 bases between them. The germline V gene has CDR1 GTSNPN and CDR2 SVGIG (reference sequence). CDR3 DNA sequence: TGTGCCTGGAGTGCCCTGGGGGCTAACACCGGGGAGCTGTTTTTT. Amino acid sequence: CAWSALGANTGELFF.

The chain uses TRBV9 and TRBJ2-1; possibly TRBD2 for D (5 bases). V gave up 3 bases and J gave up 3 bases, with 7 bases separating them. Germline CDR1 is SGDLS and CDR2 is YYNGEE. The CDR3 consists of 13 residues. The CDR3 sequence: CASSARDYNEQFF. CDR3 DNA: TGTGCCAGCAGCGCACGGGACTACAATGAGCAGTTCTTC.

The gene calls are TRBV6-5 and TRBJ2-1; TRBD2 matches at 8 bases. V dropped 6 bases and J dropped 4; count of bases not matched to a gene: 8. Germline V gives CDR1 MNHEY, CDR2 SVGAGI. The CDR3 is 15 residues long. The CDR3: CASSTGTRNYNEQFF. The CDR3 DNA reads TGTGCCAGCAGCACCGGGACTAGGAATTACAATGAGCAGTTCTTC.

This clone appeared once. This sequence joins TRBV15 and TRBJ2-2; maybe TRBD2 (5 bases). The V and J ends lost 1 base and 5 bases respectively, with 14 bases between them. Looked up from germline, CDR1 is LNHNV and CDR2 is YYDKDF (reference sequence). The CDR3 consists of 16 residues. The DNA of the CDR3 is TGTGCCACCAGCAGAGCCCGCGACTCGGGAACCGGGGAGCTGTTTTTT. Its translation: CATSRARDSGTGELFF.

This chain uses TRBV14 with TRBJ2-7; 8 bases map to TRBD2. Losses at the gene ends were 0 bases for V and 4 bases for J; bases not matched to a gene: 2. Germline CDR1 is SGHDN and CDR2 is FVKESK. CDR3 length: 14 residues. The CDR3 DNA follows: TGTGCCAGCAGCCAAGAACTAGCGGCGTACGAGCAGTACTTC. It codes for CASSQELAAYEQYF.

The chain carries TRBV4-1 and TRBJ1-1; D is uncertain. CDR3 length: 12 residues. V was cut by 4 bases and J by 4 bases, with 7 bases left in between. Germline CDR1 MGHRA, CDR2 YSYEKL. The CDR3 here is CASSPTGTEAFF. In DNA form, the CDR3 reads TGCGCCAGCAGCCCCACGGGCACTGAAGCTTTCTTT.

A single count supports this clone. The V call is TRBV2, the J call TRBJ2-3; 10 nucleotides line up with TRBD2. There are 15 residues in the CDR3. In germline, CDR1 is SNHLY, CDR2 FYNNEI. With V trimmed by 4 bases and J by 3 bases, 4 bases remained unmatched. Written as DNA, the CDR3 is TGTGCCAGCAGTGCCAGCGGGAGGGGGACAGATACGCAGTATTTT. Translation gives CASSASGRGTDTQYF. The full variable domain, in which reference TRBV2 and TRBJ2-3 provide the parts outside the CDR3, is EPEVTQTPSHQVTQMGQEVILRCVPISNHLYFYWYRQILGQKVEFLVSFYNNEISEKSEIFDDQFSVERPDGSNFTLKIRSTKLEDSAMYFCASSASGRGTDTQYFGPGTRLTVL.

This clone was found once. This CDR3 reads CASSLGAGRDPTGELFF. The CDR3, as DNA: TGTGCCAGCAGCTTAGGGGCCGGGAGGGACCCTACCGGGGAGCTGTTTTTT. The chain links TRBV7-6 to TRBJ2-2; 8 bases map to TRBD2. Germline V gene sequence: CDR1 SGHVS, CDR2 FNYEAQ. With V trimmed by 1 base and J by 5 bases, 9 bases remained unmatched. This CDR3 has 17 amino acids.